The T cell receptor (beta chain) under discussion was sequenced for a study of blood T cell repertoires in COVID-19. At the level of the study: The study drew acute and convalescent COVID-19 samples from the United States, Italy and Spain. In each case, the material was cDNA or gDNA derived from T cells, B-cell-depleted T cells, or PBMCs.

Authors' analysis steps: Using reference gene primer amplification, nucleated cell counts were estimated. Here immunoSEQ multiplex PCR was the method, and the copy in TCRdb shows in-frame clones only, minus some. V and J calls and clone size come straight from that table; D and trimming were deduced from the DNA. The sample holds roughly 310,000 clones; under 90% are singletons and the top ten take less than 3.5%. V trimming: 8 bases; J trimming: 1 base; junction bases outside the gene matches: 8. The CDR3 is 15 residues long. The germline CDR1 and CDR2 sequences are MDHEN and SYDVKM. The sample was peripheral blood. The chain recombines TRBV28 with TRBJ1-1; 9 nucleotides align to TRBD1. The sequence was obtained from a woman aged 30 to 39 with COVID-19, enrolled during active disease. For the CDR3, the DNA is TGTGCCAGCTGCCGGGACAGGGCTGCGAACACTGAAGCTTTCTTT. This sequence encodes CASCRDRAANTEAFF. Variable domain in full (rest from reference TRBV28 and TRBJ1-1): DVKVTQSSRYLVKRTGEKVFLECVQDMDHENMFWYRQDPGLGLRLIYFSYDVKMKEKGDIPEGYSVSREKKERFSLILESASTNQTSMYLCASCRDRAANTEAFFGQGTRLTVV.